A single sample is the source of the 27 T cell receptor beta chains below, sequenced in a study of CD8+CD57+ T cells in acquired aplastic anemia. Selection for sequencing was limited to patients who had shown CD8+CD57+ cell expansion by flow cytometry. Genomic DNA templated the TCR beta VDJ and CDR3 profiling. A single record per CDR3 protein comes from TCRdb applying MiXCR to the reads. This sample carries hundreds of thousands of distinct CDR3 sequences, around 45% of them seen once, and the ten largest clones take about 8.3%. The sequencing input was sorted CD4+, CD8+, or CD8+CD57+ T cells (not recorded which) from PBMCs. These receptors were collected from a human donor with aplastic anemia.

This clonotype was observed many times. The rearrangement links TRBV28 to TRBJ1-2; D is unresolved. V was trimmed by 1 base and J by 3 bases, leaving 6 bases between them. Germline assignment: CDR1 MDHEN and CDR2 SYDVKM. CDR3 length equals 13 residues. CDR3 loop: CASSLSRDYGYTF. CDR3 in DNA: TGTGCCAGCAGTTTATCACGGGACTATGGCTACACCTTC.

This sequence joins TRBV25-1 and TRBJ1-1; the D is unclear. CDR3 length: 13 residues. Germline CDR1 and CDR2: MGHDK and SYGVNS. Trimming removed 1 base at V and 1 base at J, with 4 bases between. The CDR3 here is CASSELQNTEAFF. The CDR3 DNA follows: TGTGCCAGCAGTGAATTGCAGAACACTGAAGCTTTCTTT.

V and J are TRBV20-1 and TRBJ2-5; D perhaps matches TRBD1 (5 bases). This CDR3 region has 15 residues. Germline V CDR1 and CDR2: DFQATT, SNEGSKA (reference sequence). Deletions cut 0 bases from V and 4 bases from J, with 15 bases between. CDR3 nucleotide sequence: TGCAGTGCTAGAGATCCGACAGTAAGGGGAGAGACCCAGTACTTC. It codes for CSARDPTVRGETQYF.

This clonotype occurred many times. The chain uses TRBV7-9 and TRBJ2-7, with D uncertain. V was pared by 5 bases and J by 2 bases, with 13 bases between. CDR1 and CDR2 (germline): SEHNR, FQNEAQ (reference sequence). CDR3 size: 14 residues. The CDR3 region has the DNA TGTGCCAGCAGCGAAGGACCTGGCCCCTACGAGCAGTACTTC. The encoded protein is CASSEGPGPYEQYF.

This clonotype turned up a few times. The J gene is TRBJ2-6, the V gene TRBV6-2 or TRBV6-3; tentative D call: TRBD2 (5 bases). This CDR3 spans 15 amino acids. The ends were cut back, 4 bases at V and 0 bases at J, with 7 bases in the middle. Germline V gene lookup returns CDR1 MNHEY and CDR2 SVGEGT. CDR3 loop: CASSWESSGANVLTF. The CDR3 nucleotides read TGTGCCAGCAGTTGGGAGAGCTCTGGGGCCAACGTCCTGACTTTC.

The gene calls are TRBV5-1 and TRBJ1-1; TRBD1 is a possible D gene (6 bases). Trimming removed 4 bases at V and 1 base at J, with 14 bases between. The V gene's germline CDR1 is SGHRS and CDR2 YFSETQ. This CDR3 has 15 residues. CDR3 region: CASSPDGGGNTEAFF. The CDR3 bases are TGCGCCAGCAGCCCCGACGGGGGCGGGAACACTGAAGCTTTCTTT.

As regards this clonotype: The CDR3 end shows no conserved phenylalanine or tryptophan, and so a read error is likely. The chain joins TRBV7-3 to TRBJ1-5; 8 nucleotides agree with TRBD1. The CDR3 is 14 residues long. Germline V lookup: CDR1 SGHTA, CDR2 FQGTGA. Trimming cost V 4 bases and J 3 bases; bases outside gene matches: 2. The CDR3 nucleotides read TGTGCCAGCAGCTCGACAGGGGCCAATCAGCCCCAGCATCTT. It translates to CASSSTGANQPQHL.

This clonotype appeared many times. The chain is built from TRBV9 and TRBJ2-2, with D possibly TRBD1 on 5 matching bases. Trimming took off 4 bases at V and 4 bases at J, with 17 bases between the two ends. This CDR3 contains 16 residues. Germline values: CDR1 SGDLS, CDR2 YYNGEE. The CDR3 nucleotides read TGTGCCAGCAGCCCAATCCCAGGGTCGGGCACCGGGGAGCTGTTTTTT. This encodes CASSPIPGSGTGELFF.

This clonotype was seen many times. The gene calls are TRBV24-1 and TRBJ1-5; 7 bases agree with TRBD1. CDR3 length equals 13 residues. Germline values: CDR1 KGHDR, CDR2 SFDVKD. The J segment lost 6 bases and the V segment lost 9 bases, leaving 7 bases of the junction unmatched. The CDR3 sequence: CATGTGDPQPQHF. The CDR3, as DNA: TGTGCCACCGGCACAGGGGACCCTCAGCCCCAGCATTTT.

CDR3 loop: CASSCVPEMVRVGGQPQHF. The CDR3 nucleotides read TGTGCCAGCAGCTGCGTACCGGAGATGGTCAGGGTGGGAGGTCAGCCCCAGCATTTT. The rearrangement links TRBV5-8 to TRBJ1-5; TRBD1 is a possible D gene (5 bases). Deletions cut 3 bases from V and 6 bases from J, with 28 bases between. Germline-derived CDR1 and CDR2 are SGHTS and YDEGEE. The CDR3 contains 19 residues.

The chain couples TRBV7-2 to TRBJ2-5, with D perhaps matching TRBD1 or TRBD2 (6 bases each). V was cut by 3 bases and J by 2 bases, with 19 bases left in between. The CDR3 is 17 residues long. Germline CDR1 is SGHTA and CDR2 is FQGNSA. The chain's CDR3 is CASSFPGAASWQETQYF. In nucleotides, the CDR3 is TGTGCCAGCAGCTTCCCGGGGGCTGCCAGCTGGCAAGAGACCCAGTACTTC.

CDR3 sequence: CASAAGTTEAFF. The CDR3, as DNA: TGTGCCAGTGCTGCGGGGACCACTGAAGCTTTCTTT. The chain joins TRBV19 to TRBJ1-1; maybe TRBD1 (5 bases). The germline gives CDR1 LNHDA, CDR2 SQIVND (reference sequence). The CDR3 covers 12 residues. The V end lost 8 bases, the J end lost 4 bases, and 11 bases lay between the germline ends.

In its sample, this clonotype was seen many times. V gene TRBV10-3 combines with J gene TRBJ2-1, with a weak D call TRBD2 (5 bases). CDR3 length: 15 residues. Trimming cost V 3 bases and J 7 bases, with 16 bases left between them. Germline V lookup: CDR1 ENHRY, CDR2 SYGVKD. The CDR3 DNA follows: TGTGCCATCAGTGATGTTGGGGAGACGGGGAATGAGCAGTTCTTC. Amino acid sequence: CAISDVGETGNEQFF.

This clonotype appeared many times. The genes are TRBV9 and TRBJ1-3; no clear D gene. Germline CDR1 reads SGDLS; CDR2 reads YYNGEE. V was cut by 3 bases and J by 0 bases, with 10 bases left in between. This CDR3 is built from 15 residues. Here the CDR3 DNA reads TGTGCCAGCAGCGCCGACGGCAGCTCTGGAAACACCATATATTTT. Its translation is CASSADGSSGNTIYF.

This chain joins TRBV29-1 and TRBJ2-1; 11 positions agree with TRBD2. Germline lookup yields CDR1 SQVTM and CDR2 ANQGSEA. This CDR3 is built from 14 residues. Germline trimming cut 3 bases from V and 7 bases from J; bases unmatched to any gene: 5. In nucleotides, the CDR3 is TGCAGCGTTGATCTAGCGGGGGGCGGAAATGAGCAGTTCTTC. This encodes CSVDLAGGGNEQFF.

V is TRBV5-5 and J is TRBJ2-7; TRBD2 might be the D (5 bases). The germline CDR1 and CDR2 sequences are SGHKS and YYEKEE (reference sequence). The CDR3 consists of 16 residues. V lost 0 bases and J 5 bases, leaving 18 bases between the germline ends. CDR3 residues: CASSLEARRFGNEQYF. The CDR3, as DNA: TGTGCCAGCAGCTTGGAGGCCCGAAGGTTCGGGAACGAGCAGTACTTC.

This clonotype has a handful of counts. This CDR3 reads CASSPRGSNYEQYF. The CDR3, as DNA: TGTGCCAGTAGCCCTCGCGGGAGTAACTACGAGCAGTACTTC. The chain recombines TRBV19 with TRBJ2-7; TRBD2 agrees at 7 bases. This CDR3 region has 14 residues. Germline CDR1 is LNHDA and CDR2 is SQIVND (reference sequence). Trimming removed 6 bases from V and 3 bases from J; junction bases left unmatched: 8.

This chain connects TRBV30 to TRBJ2-1, with 8 bases that match TRBD2. Germline assignment: CDR1 GTSNPN and CDR2 SVGIG (reference sequence). J gave up 4 bases and V 2 bases, and 10 bases lay outside the gene matches. The CDR3 is 16 amino acids. CDR3 bases: TGTGCCTGGAGTCGAGGGGCTAGCGGGTTGTACAATGAGCAGTTCTTC. Protein sequence: CAWSRGASGLYNEQFF.

This clonotype appeared many times. The CDR3 reads CASSPSREGMNTEAFF. The CDR3 DNA sequence: TGTGCCAGCAGCCCCAGCCGGGAGGGGATGAACACTGAAGCTTTCTTT. The gene calls are TRBV7-3 and TRBJ1-1; possible D gene TRBD1, 5 bases. CDR1 is SGHTA and CDR2 is FQGTGA in the germline V gene. V lost 5 bases to trimming and J lost 0 bases, with 16 bases between them. This CDR3 spans 16 amino acids.

This sequence joins TRBV29-1 and TRBJ1-1; no clear D. CDR1 SQVTM and CDR2 ANQGSEA come from the germline V gene. V dropped 6 bases and J dropped 4 bases, with 12 bases sitting between them. This CDR3 region has 12 residues. Written as DNA, the CDR3 is TGCAGCGTGATACGGGCCGCCACTGAAGCTTTCTTT. The encoded protein is CSVIRAATEAFF.

This clonotype has at least ten counts. The chain couples TRBV7-9 to TRBJ2-7; D unresolved. Trimming removed 5 bases from V and 4 bases from J, with 6 bases in between. The germline V gene encodes CDR1 SEHNR and CDR2 FQNEAQ (reference sequence). This CDR3 has 11 residues. For the CDR3, the DNA is TGTGCCAGCAGCCACGATTACGAGCAGTACTTC. Residues: CASSHDYEQYF.

DNA of the CDR3: TGTGCCAGCAGAACAGTGCTTGGTCCACCCCTCCACTTT. Amino acid sequence: CASRTVLGPPLHF. The V call is TRBV7-2, the J call TRBJ1-6; D not certain. Germline V CDR1 and CDR2: SGHTA, FQGNSA. V lost 6 bases, J lost 11 bases, and 14 bases lay in between. The CDR3 length is 13 residues.

About this clonotype: Mismatch with germline at one junction end may stem from a read error. The chain combines TRBV6-6 with TRBJ2-1; 9 bases map to TRBD1. Germline CDR1 and CDR2: MNHNY and SVGAGI (reference sequence). The CDR3 consists of 15 residues. The CDR3 bases are TGTGCCGGCAGTTACACCCGACAGGGGGAGGATGAGCAGTTCTTC. Translating it yields CAGSYTRQGEDEQFF.

This clonotype occurred a few times. The J gene is TRBJ2-7, the V gene TRBV5-1; 11 positions agree with TRBD2. The germline CDR1 and CDR2 sequences are SGHRS and YFSETQ. V shed 4 bases and J 5 bases; nucleotides not matched to a gene: 11. The CDR3 consists of 16 residues. The CDR3 loop reads CASSGLAGGNEDEQYF. DNA for the CDR3: TGCGCCAGCAGCGGGCTAGCGGGGGGCAACGAGGACGAGCAGTACTTC.

This clonotype was seen many times. The V gene is TRBV12-3 or TRBV12-4, the J gene TRBJ1-2; TRBD1 matches at 8 bases. With 4 bases clipped from V and 9 bases from J, the junction kept 7 bases outside the gene matches. This CDR3 is 13 amino acids long. In nucleotides, the CDR3 is TGTGCCAGCAGTTCTACCGGACAGGGACGCTACACCTTC. Translation: CASSSTGQGRYTF.

This clonotype was detected ten times or more. This sequence joins TRBV11-2 and TRBJ2-5; no clear D. The germline V and J ends were trimmed by 5 bases and 4 bases, with 5 bases remaining between them. There are 11 residues in the CDR3. Looked up from germline, CDR1 is SGHAT and CDR2 is FQNNGV. The CDR3 is CASSRRETQYF. CDR3 in DNA: TGTGCCAGCAGCCGACGAGAGACCCAGTACTTC.

In this sample, this clonotype turned up a few times. The DNA of the CDR3 is TGTGCCAGCAGCTACTTCCGGACTAGCGGGGGGGAGTCAGATACGCAGTATTTT. Its protein is CASSYFRTSGGESDTQYF. The chain couples TRBV13 to TRBJ2-3; 15 nucleotides match TRBD2. The J segment lost 4 bases and the V segment lost 4 bases, leaving 9 bases of the junction unmatched. There are 18 residues in the CDR3. The germline V gene has CDR1 PRHDT and CDR2 FYEKMQ (reference sequence).